Listed here are 22 T cell receptor beta chains from one sample, sequenced in a study of T cells in Graves' hyperthyroidism and ophthalmopathy. What was amplified from RNA transcripts were TCR beta CDR3 regions. The TCR CDR3 was amplified in a first-round RT-PCR using the HTBI primer set. One entry per CDR3 protein results from TCRdb running MiXCR on the multiplex PCR reads. The sample has 400,000 to 600,000 distinct CDR3 sequences, around 15% seen once. The sample consisted of blood. The origin of the receptors is a woman aged 25-40 years with Graves' ophthalmopathy.

The table lists this clonotype with a few counts. This chain uses TRBV29-1 with TRBJ1-5; possible D gene TRBD1, 5 bases. Germline values: CDR1 SQVTM, CDR2 ANQGSEA. Trimming pared 4 bases from V and 9 bases from J, leaving 16 bases between. This CDR3 spans 13 amino acids. The CDR3 region has the DNA TGCAGCGTTGGGGAAGGGGACTTACTGCCCCAGCATTTT. Translation: CSVGEGDLLPQHF. The full variable domain, in which reference TRBV29-1 and TRBJ1-5 provide the parts outside the CDR3, is SAVISQKPSRDICQRGTSLTIQCQVDSQVTMMFWYRQQPGQSLTLIATANQGSEATYESGFVIDKFPISRPNLTFSTLTVSNMSPEDSSIYLCSVGEGDLLPQHFGDGTRLSIL.

As for this clonotype: Its ends do not fully match the called genes, so a read error is possible. The chain links TRBV5-1 to TRBJ2-3; 8 nucleotides align to TRBD2. The CDR3 length is 16 residues. The germline CDR1 and CDR2 sequences are SGHRS and YFSETQ. The CDR3: CASSTRTSYGTDTQYF. CDR3 DNA: TGTGCCAGCAGCACTCGGACTAGCTATGGAACAGATACGCAGTATTTT.

This clonotype was seen many times. The V and J genes are TRBV4-1 and TRBJ1-4, with 9 bases lining up with TRBD1. The length of the CDR3 is 18 residues. Germline V gene lookup returns CDR1 MGHRA and CDR2 YSYEKL. V shed 2 bases, J shed 8 bases, and the junction held 15 bases outside the gene matches. This CDR3 reads CASSQNQLRDRVKEKLFF. CDR3 coding DNA: TGCGCCAGCAGCCAAAATCAACTCCGGGACAGGGTCAAAGAAAAACTGTTTTTT.

This clonotype occurred a few times. V and J are TRBV4-3 and TRBJ1-6, with D hard to call. V was trimmed by 1 base and J by 9 bases, leaving 7 bases between them. CDR3 size: 13 residues. The germline V gene has CDR1 LGHNA and CDR2 YSLEER. CDR3 region: CASSQVNGSPLHF. CDR3 nucleotide sequence: TGCGCCAGCAGCCAAGTCAACGGTTCACCCCTCCACTTT.

In this sample, this clonotype turned up many times. The chain links TRBV12-3 or TRBV12-4 to TRBJ1-1; 8 bases are shared with TRBD1. With 3 bases clipped from V and 5 bases from J, the junction kept 8 bases outside the gene matches. The CDR3 contains 15 residues. CDR3 residues: CASSLATGAATEAFF. CDR3 sequence (DNA): TGTGCCAGCAGTTTGGCGACAGGGGCCGCGACTGAAGCTTTCTTT.

This clonotype has ten or more counts. This chain links TRBV20-1 with TRBJ2-7; TRBD2 matches at 9 bases. Germline CDR1 and CDR2: DFQATT and SNEGSKA (reference sequence). V shed 4 bases and J 4 bases; nucleotides not matched to a gene: 2. This CDR3 spans 12 amino acids. The CDR3 bases are TGCAGTGCTAAGCGGGGGGTTTACGAGCAGTACTTC. Residues: CSAKRGVYEQYF.

This clonotype was picked up many times. V and J are TRBV11-1 and TRBJ2-1; D is perhaps TRBD2 (5 bases). The CDR3 runs 16 residues. CDR1 SGHAT and CDR2 FQDESV come from the germline V gene (reference sequence). V was shortened by 4 bases and J by 4 bases, with 17 bases between the two germline ends. CDR3 sequence: CASSSAAGPHYNEQFF. DNA for the CDR3: TGTGCCAGCAGCTCAGCGGCAGGACCCCATTACAATGAGCAGTTCTTC.

In this sample, this clonotype turned up many times. This chain connects TRBV12-3 or TRBV12-4 to TRBJ2-3, with 13 bases aligning to TRBD2. This CDR3 has 21 amino acids. The J segment lost 2 bases and the V segment lost 8 bases, leaving 22 bases of the junction unmatched. The CDR3 DNA follows: TGTGCCAGCTCCACCCCCCTGACTAGCGGGAGGACTGGAAAGGACACAGATACGCAGTATTTT. It encodes CASSTPLTSGRTGKDTDTQYF.

The V and J genes are TRBV30 and TRBJ2-7; 7 bases are a match to TRBD1. Germline V gives CDR1 GTSNPN, CDR2 SVGIG (reference sequence). The CDR3 loop spans 14 amino acids. After removal of 0 bases from V and 4 bases from J, the junction contained 6 bases not matched to a gene. CDR3 DNA: TGTGCCTGGAGTGTACAAGGGGGCAGGTACGAGCAGTACTTC. This gives the protein CAWSVQGGRYEQYF.

The table lists this clonotype with many counts. CDR3 residues: CAGRRAGADTQYF. For the CDR3, the DNA is TGTGCCGGTCGGAGGGCCGGGGCAGATACGCAGTATTTT. The chain is built from TRBV12-3 or TRBV12-4 and TRBJ2-3, with a tentative D call TRBD2 (6 bases). V gave up 11 bases and J gave up 4 bases, with 16 bases separating them. The CDR3 covers 13 residues.

The chain links TRBV10-3 to TRBJ2-3, with unresolved D. The CDR3 is 13 amino acids. In germline, CDR1 is ENHRY, CDR2 SYGVKD. Trimming stripped 2 bases from V and 8 bases from J, with 11 bases between. This chain's CDR3 is CAISEPDTGTQYF. The CDR3 DNA reads TGTGCCATCAGTGAGCCTGATACTGGTACGCAGTATTTT.

This clonotype has a count of ten or more. This sequence joins TRBV27 and TRBJ2-7; D possibly corresponds to TRBD1 (5 bases). Germline V gene sequence: CDR1 MNHEY, CDR2 SMNVEV (reference sequence). The CDR3 spans 14 residues. V was pared by 6 bases and J by 2 bases, with 14 bases between. The CDR3 loop reads CASSPGNSPYEQYF. CDR3 sequence (DNA): TGTGCCAGCAGCCCAGGGAATTCCCCCTACGAGCAGTACTTC.

This clonotype has ten or more counts. J is TRBJ2-1 and V is TRBV12-3 or TRBV12-4; weak D call: TRBD2 (5 bases). There are 13 residues in the CDR3. V was cut by 6 bases and J by 8 bases, with 14 bases left in between. CDR3 loop: CASSRRWRDEQFF. The CDR3 coding sequence is TGTGCCAGCAGCCGGAGGTGGCGCGATGAGCAGTTCTTC.

Many counts were recorded for this clonotype. V and J are TRBV29-1 and TRBJ2-3, with 7 positions matching TRBD2. Germline CDR1 is SQVTM and CDR2 is ANQGSEA. The length of the CDR3 is 14 residues. Trimming at V came to 1 base and at J to 4 bases, leaving 5 bases not matched to a gene. The CDR3 region is CSVEAPTSADTQYF. The CDR3 bases are TGCAGCGTTGAAGCGCCCACTAGCGCAGATACGCAGTATTTT.

In this sample, this clonotype turned up many times. V usage is TRBV9 and J usage is TRBJ2-1; D could derive from TRBD1 or TRBD2 (5 bases each). CDR3 length: 13 residues. V was shortened by 0 bases and J by 7 bases, with 8 bases between the two germline ends. Germline V gene lookup returns CDR1 SGDLS and CDR2 YYNGEE. The CDR3 region is CASSVGGPNEQFF. CDR3 nucleotide sequence: TGTGCCAGCAGCGTAGGGGGACCGAATGAGCAGTTCTTC.

A few counts support this clonotype. The rearrangement uses TRBV7-3 and TRBJ1-5; D unclear. The CDR3 consists of 15 residues. CDR1 SGHTA and CDR2 FQGTGA come from the germline V gene. V was cut by 0 bases and J by 3 bases, with 9 bases left in between. CDR3: CASSLTWEVNQPQHF. The DNA of the CDR3 is TGTGCCAGCAGCTTAACGTGGGAAGTCAATCAGCCCCAGCATTTT. The whole variable domain, remainder taken from reference TRBV7-3 and TRBJ1-5, is GAGVSQTPSNKVTEKGKYVELRCDPISGHTALYWYRQSLGQGPEFLIYFQGTGAADDSGLPNDRFFAVRPEGSVSTLKIQRTERGDSAVYLCASSLTWEVNQPQHFGDGTRLSIL.

For this clonotype: This may be a read error: a much more frequent sequence differs by one nucleotide. The gene calls are TRBV18 and TRBJ2-4; D is perhaps TRBD1 or TRBD2 (5 bases each). With 3 bases removed from V and 0 bases from J, the gap between germline ends came to 21 bases. Germline V lookup: CDR1 KGHSH, CDR2 LQKENI. CDR3 size: 19 residues. CDR3 nucleotide sequence: TGTGCCAGCTCACCCCCGTGGGACGGGGATTATCTAGCCAAAAACATTCAGTACTTC. Its translation: CASSPPWDGDYLAKNIQYF. The whole variable domain, filled in from reference TRBV18 and TRBJ2-4, reads NAGVMQNPRHLVRRRGQEARLRCSPMKGHSHVYWYRQLPEEGLKFMVYLQKENIIDESGMPKERFSAEFPKEGPSILRIQQVVRGDSAAYFCASSPPWDGDYLAKNIQYFGAGTRLSVL.

This clonotype showed up many times. The chain uses TRBV4-1 and TRBJ2-5; TRBD1 matches at 7 bases. The germline V gene has CDR1 MGHRA and CDR2 YSYEKL. There are 14 residues in the CDR3. V was clipped by 4 bases and J by 3 bases; unmatched bases: 5. CDR3 region: CASSPDRDEETQYF. In nucleotides, the CDR3 is TGCGCCAGCAGCCCCGACAGGGATGAAGAGACCCAGTACTTC.

There are a few counts of this clonotype. V is TRBV5-6 and J is TRBJ2-7, with D possibly TRBD2 on 5 matching bases. The germline CDR1 and CDR2 sequences are SGHDT and YYEEEE. This CDR3 has 13 amino acids. V was trimmed by 2 bases and J by 2 bases, leaving 8 bases between them. The DNA of the CDR3 is TGTGCCAGCAGCTTCTGGGGAGCCTACGAGCAGTACTTC. It is translated as CASSFWGAYEQYF.

In this sample, this clonotype turned up many times. The chain uses TRBV7-2 and TRBJ2-1; 9 bases are a match to TRBD1. Germline assignment: CDR1 SGHTA and CDR2 FQGNSA. J gave up 4 bases and V 4 bases, and 5 bases lay outside the gene matches. This CDR3 contains 15 residues. The DNA of the CDR3 is TGTGCCAGCAGCTCTAGAGGACAGGGGTACAATGAGCAGTTCTTC. Translation gives CASSSRGQGYNEQFF.

This clonotype was observed at least ten times. This rearrangement joins TRBV4-1 to TRBJ1-1; perhaps TRBD1 as D (5 bases). The germline V gene encodes CDR1 MGHRA and CDR2 YSYEKL. The CDR3 is made up of 15 amino acids. Trimming left V 3 bases short and J 4 bases short, with 15 bases between. CDR3 protein: CASSQVEGMITEAFF. CDR3 DNA: TGCGCCAGCAGCCAGGTCGAGGGGATGATCACTGAAGCTTTCTTT.

The chain joins TRBV5-6 to TRBJ1-1; no clear D. Trimming shortened V by 0 bases and J by 8 bases, and 11 bases separated the two germline ends. The CDR3 totals 13 residues. In germline, CDR1 is SGHDT, CDR2 YYEEEE. The CDR3 coding sequence is TGTGCCAGCAGCTTGGGAGGGAGTAGGGAAGCTTTCTTT. Encoded protein: CASSLGGSREAFF.